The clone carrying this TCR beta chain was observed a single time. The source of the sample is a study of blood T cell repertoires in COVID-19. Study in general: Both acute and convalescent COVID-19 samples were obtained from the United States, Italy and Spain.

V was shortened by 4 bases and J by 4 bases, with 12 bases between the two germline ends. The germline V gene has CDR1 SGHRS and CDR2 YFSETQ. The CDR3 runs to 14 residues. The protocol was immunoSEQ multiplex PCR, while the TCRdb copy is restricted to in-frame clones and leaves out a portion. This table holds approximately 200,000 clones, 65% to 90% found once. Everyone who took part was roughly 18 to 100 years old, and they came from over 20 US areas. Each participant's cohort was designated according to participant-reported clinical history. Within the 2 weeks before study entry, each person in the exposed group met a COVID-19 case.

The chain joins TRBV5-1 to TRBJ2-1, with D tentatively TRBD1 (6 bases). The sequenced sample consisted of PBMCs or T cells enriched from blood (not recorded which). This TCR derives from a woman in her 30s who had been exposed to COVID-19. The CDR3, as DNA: TGCGCCAGCAGCAGACCCGGACAGTACAATGAGCAGTTCTTC. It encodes CASSRPGQYNEQFF.